This T cell receptor beta chain was recorded in a study of regulatory T cells in long-lasting Graves disease. The germline V gene encodes CDR1 MDHEN and CDR2 SYDVKM. The J segment lost 5 bases and the V segment lost 5 bases, leaving 6 bases of the junction unmatched. CDR3 length equals 15 residues. The time point is: newly diagnosed GD, antithyroid drugs for less than 3 months. The TCR library used RNA extracted from PBMCs. With iRepertoire HTBI primers and Arm-PCR of CDR3 regions, TCR beta libraries were built. One entry per CDR3 protein results from TCRdb running MiXCR on the multiplex PCR reads. The sample records hundreds of thousands of distinct CDR3 sequences, approximately 15% being singletons. This clonotype was detected only a few times. These data were also reused for a study on T cells in Graves' hyperthyroidism and ophthalmopathy.

The sequence came from a woman in her thirties with Graves disease. The sample in question was peripheral blood mononuclear cells (PBMCs), obtained at new diagnosis, from a patient treated with antithyroid drugs. The rearrangement uses TRBV28 and TRBJ1-4, with TRBD1 matching 9 bases. Here the CDR3 DNA reads TGTGCCAGCAGTAAGACAGGGGGGCCGAATGAAAAACTGTTTTTT. Translation: CASSKTGGPNEKLFF.